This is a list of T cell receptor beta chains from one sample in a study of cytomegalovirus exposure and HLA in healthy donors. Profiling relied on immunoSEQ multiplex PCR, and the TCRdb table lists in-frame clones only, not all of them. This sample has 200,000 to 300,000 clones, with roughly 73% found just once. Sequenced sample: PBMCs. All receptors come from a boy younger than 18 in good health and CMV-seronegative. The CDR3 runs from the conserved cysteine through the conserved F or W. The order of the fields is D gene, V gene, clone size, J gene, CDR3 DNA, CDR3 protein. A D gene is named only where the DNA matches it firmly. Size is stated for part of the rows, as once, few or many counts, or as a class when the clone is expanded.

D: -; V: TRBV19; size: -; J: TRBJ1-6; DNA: TGTGCCAGTAGTAACCAGATTATGAATTCACCCCTCCACTTT; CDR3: CASSNQIMNSPLHF
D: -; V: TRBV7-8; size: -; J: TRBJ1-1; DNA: TGTGCCAGCAGCCCTCCGGCGGGGGGCACTGAAGCTTTCTTT; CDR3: CASSPPAGGTEAFF
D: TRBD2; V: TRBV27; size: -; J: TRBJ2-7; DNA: TGTGCCAGCAGCGCCGGGGGGGCCACTAGGGTTTACGAGCAGTACTTC; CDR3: CASSAGGATRVYEQYF
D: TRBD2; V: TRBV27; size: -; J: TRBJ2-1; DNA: TGTGCCAGCAGTTTCTCAGCGGGGGGGGCCTACAATGAGCAGTTCTTC; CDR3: CASSFSAGGAYNEQFF
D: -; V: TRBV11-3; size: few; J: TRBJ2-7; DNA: TGTGCCAGCAGCTCCAAATACGAGCAGTACTTC; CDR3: CASSSKYEQYF
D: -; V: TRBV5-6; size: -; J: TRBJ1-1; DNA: TGTGCCAGCAGCTTAGTCGTCACGAGCACTGAAGCTTTCTTT; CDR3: CASSLVVTSTEAFF
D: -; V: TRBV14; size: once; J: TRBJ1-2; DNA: TGTGCCAGCAGCCAATATGAGGGTAGTGGCTACACCTTC; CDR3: CASSQYEGSGYTF
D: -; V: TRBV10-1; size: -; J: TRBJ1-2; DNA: TGCGCCAGCAGTGAGGGACTTGGCTATGGCTACACCTTC; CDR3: CASSEGLGYGYTF
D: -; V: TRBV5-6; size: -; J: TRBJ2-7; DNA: TGTGCCAGCAGCCCAGGGGACACAGCCTACGAGCAGTACTTC; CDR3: CASSPGDTAYEQYF
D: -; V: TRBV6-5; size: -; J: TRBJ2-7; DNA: TGTGCCAGCAGTAAGCAGGGTTACTACGAGCAGTACTTC; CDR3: CASSKQGYYEQYF
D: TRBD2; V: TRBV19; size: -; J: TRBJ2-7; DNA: TGTGCCAGTAGTATAGCTAGCGGGGGATCCTACGAGCAGTACTTC; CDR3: CASSIASGGSYEQYF
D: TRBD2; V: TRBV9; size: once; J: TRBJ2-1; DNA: TGTGCCAGCAGCCCCAGAAGGTCTAGCGGGATGTCCAATGAGCAGTTCTTC; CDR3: CASSPRRSSGMSNEQFF
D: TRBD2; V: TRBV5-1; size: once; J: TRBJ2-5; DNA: TGCGCCAGCAGCTCCCGAGGAGCGGGGAACCAAGAGACCCAGTACTTC; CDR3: CASSSRGAGNQETQYF
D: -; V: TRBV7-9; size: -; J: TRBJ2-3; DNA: TGTGCCAGCGGAGGGAAGCCTGTGGATTTT; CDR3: CASGGKPVDF
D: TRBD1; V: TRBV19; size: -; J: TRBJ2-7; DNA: TGTGCCAGTAGTGCCGGACAGGGGCGCCTGCAATACGAGCAGTACTTC; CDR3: CASSAGQGRLQYEQYF
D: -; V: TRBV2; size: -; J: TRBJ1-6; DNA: TGTGCCAGCAGTGAAGCCCTGGGAGGCCACCTAGATAATTCACCCCTCCACTTT; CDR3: CASSEALGGHLDNSPLHF
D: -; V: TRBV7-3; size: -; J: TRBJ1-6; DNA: TGTGCCAGCAGCTTGGATGGGGAGAATTCACCCCTCCACTTT; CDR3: CASSLDGENSPLHF
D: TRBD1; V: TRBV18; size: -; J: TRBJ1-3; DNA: TGTGCCAGCTCACAAACATGGACAGGGGTTGGAAACACCATATATTTT; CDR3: CASSQTWTGVGNTIYF
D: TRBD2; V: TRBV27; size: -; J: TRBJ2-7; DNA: TGTGCCAGCAGCAGGACTAGCGGCGAGCAGTACTTC; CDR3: CASSRTSGEQYF
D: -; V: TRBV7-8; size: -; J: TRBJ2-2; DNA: TGTGCCAGCAGTTTTCAGGGGCCCGGGGAGCTGTTTTTT; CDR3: CASSFQGPGELFF
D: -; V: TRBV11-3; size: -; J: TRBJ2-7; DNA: TGTGCCAGCAGCTCGCCCTGGACAGAGGCCTACGAGCAGTACTTC; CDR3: CASSSPWTEAYEQYF
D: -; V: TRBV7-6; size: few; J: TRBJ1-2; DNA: TGTGCCAGCAGCTTATTCCGGGGGGGTGGCTACACCTTC; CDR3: CASSLFRGGGYTF
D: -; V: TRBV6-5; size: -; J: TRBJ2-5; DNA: TGTGCCAGCAGTTACCGTCGGCAAGAGACCCAGTACTTC; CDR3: CASSYRRQETQYF
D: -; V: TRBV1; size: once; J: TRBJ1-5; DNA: TGCACCAGCAGGAGGACAGGGGATCATCAGCCCCAGCATTTT; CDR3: CTSRRTGDHQPQHF
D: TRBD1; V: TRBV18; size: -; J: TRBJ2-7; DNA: TGTGCCAGCTCACCCGAGACAGGGGTCGGCGAGCAGTACTTC; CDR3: CASSPETGVGEQYF
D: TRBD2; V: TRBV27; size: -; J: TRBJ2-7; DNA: TGTGCCAGCAGTTTACTAGGGAGGGGTTCCCCTCAGCAGTACTTC; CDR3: CASSLLGRGSPQQYF
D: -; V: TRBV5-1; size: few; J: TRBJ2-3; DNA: TGCGCCAGCACCCCCCAAGGGGCCGACACAGATACGCAGTATTTT; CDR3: CASTPQGADTDTQYF
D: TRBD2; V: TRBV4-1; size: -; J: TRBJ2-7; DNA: TGCGCCAGCAGCCAACCGCCTAGCGGGAGGGCGGGGGCCGAGCAGTACTTC; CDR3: CASSQPPSGRAGAEQYF
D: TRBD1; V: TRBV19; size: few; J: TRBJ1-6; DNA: TGTGCCAGTAGTAATGACAGGGTTAATTCACCCCTCCACTTT; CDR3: CASSNDRVNSPLHF
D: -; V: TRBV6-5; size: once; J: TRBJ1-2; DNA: TGTGCCAGCAGGAGAGGGCTAGATAATAACTATGGCTACACCTTC; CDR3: CASRRGLDNNYGYTF
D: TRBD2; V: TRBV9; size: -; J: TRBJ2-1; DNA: TGTGCCAGCAACGTTAGTCTAGCGGACCACTACAATGAGCAGTTCTTC; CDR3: CASNVSLADHYNEQFF
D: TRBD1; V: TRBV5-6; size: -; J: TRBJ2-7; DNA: TGTGCCAGCAGCTTTGGACAGGGAAGGGACGAGCAGTACTTC; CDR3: CASSFGQGRDEQYF
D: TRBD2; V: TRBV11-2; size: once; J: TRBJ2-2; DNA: TGTGCCAGCAGCTTAGCTCCCTGGGGGGGGGACACCGGGGAGCTGTTTTTT; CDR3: CASSLAPWGGDTGELFF
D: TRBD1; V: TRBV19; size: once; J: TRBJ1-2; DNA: TGTGCCAGTAGTGTGACAGGGGGCGTCTATGGCTACACCTTC; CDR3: CASSVTGGVYGYTF
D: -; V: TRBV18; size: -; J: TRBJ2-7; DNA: TGTGCCAGCTCACCCCCGACTAGTGGGCGCGAGCAGTACTTC; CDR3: CASSPPTSGREQYF
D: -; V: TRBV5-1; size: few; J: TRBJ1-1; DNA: TGCGCCAGCAGCTTAGGGTGGCAGGGTATAGGGACTTTCTTT; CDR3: CASSLGWQGIGTFF
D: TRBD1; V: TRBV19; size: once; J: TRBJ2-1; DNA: TGTGCCAGTAGTATAGTTACAGGGGGACACAATGAGCAGTTCTTC; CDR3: CASSIVTGGHNEQFF
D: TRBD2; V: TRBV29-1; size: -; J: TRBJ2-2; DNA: TGCAGCGTTGTCCCAGCGGGGGCAGGGAACACCGGGGAGCTGTTTTTT; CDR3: CSVVPAGAGNTGELFF
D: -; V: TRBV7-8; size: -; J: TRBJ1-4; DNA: TGTGCCAGCAGCCGTAACAGGATACCCGAAAAACTGTTTTTT; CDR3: CASSRNRIPEKLFF
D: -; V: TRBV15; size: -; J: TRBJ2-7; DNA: TGTGCCACCAGCATCGATGGGAACAGGGTGTCCTACGAGCAGTACTTC; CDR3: CATSIDGNRVSYEQYF
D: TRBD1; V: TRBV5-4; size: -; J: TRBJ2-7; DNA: TGTGCCAGCAGCAAATGGGACAGCTTCTCCTACGAGCAGTACTTC; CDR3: CASSKWDSFSYEQYF
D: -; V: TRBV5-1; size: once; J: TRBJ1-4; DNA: TGCGCCAGCAGCTTGGTCCAGGGGAATGAAAAACTGTTTTTT; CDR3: CASSLVQGNEKLFF
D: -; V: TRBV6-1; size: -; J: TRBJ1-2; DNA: TGTGCCAGCAGTGAATTGGAGTATGGCTACACCTTC; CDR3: CASSELEYGYTF
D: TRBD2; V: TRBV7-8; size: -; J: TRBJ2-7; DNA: TGTGCCAGCAGCCGGGCGGCTAGCGGGGGTAGTGGGTACGAGCAGTACTTC; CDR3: CASSRAASGGSGYEQYF
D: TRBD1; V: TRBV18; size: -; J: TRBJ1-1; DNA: TGTGCCAGCTCACCGGGGACAGGGGGCCCGAACACTGAAGCTTTCTTT; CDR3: CASSPGTGGPNTEAFF
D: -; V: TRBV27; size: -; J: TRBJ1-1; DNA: TGTGCCAGCAGTTTTTCCCCTCGGGACTACCTTTACTCCCACACTGAAGCTTTCTTT; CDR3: CASSFSPRDYLYSHTEAFF
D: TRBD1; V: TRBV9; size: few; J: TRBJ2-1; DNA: TGTGCCAGCAGCCCCGGGACAGTGGATGAGCAGTTCTTC; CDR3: CASSPGTVDEQFF
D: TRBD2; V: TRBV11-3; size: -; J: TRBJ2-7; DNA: TGTGCCAGCAGCTTAGTGTCTAGCGGGGGGTACGAGCAGTACTTC; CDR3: CASSLVSSGGYEQYF
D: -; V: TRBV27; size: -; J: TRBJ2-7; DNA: TGTGCCAGCAGTTTAAACGGGGCCCTAGCGTCAAAAGGGACCCTATCCTTCTACGAGCAGTACTTC; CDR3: CASSLNGALASKGTLSFYEQYF
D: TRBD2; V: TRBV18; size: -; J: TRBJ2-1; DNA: TGTGCCAGCTCACTGGGACTAGCGGGGGAGCAGTTCTTC; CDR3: CASSLGLAGEQFF
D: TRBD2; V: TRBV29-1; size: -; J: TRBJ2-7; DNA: TGCAGCGTTGATGGCCTAGCGGGGGGTTTAGCCTACGAGCAGTACTTC; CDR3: CSVDGLAGGLAYEQYF
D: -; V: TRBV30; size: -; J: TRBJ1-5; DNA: TGTGCCTGGAGAAGAAGGGAGGGACAGCCCCAGCATTTT; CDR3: CAWRRREGQPQHF
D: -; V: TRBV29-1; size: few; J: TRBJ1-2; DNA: TGCAGCGTTGAAATTGGGGGGGCCCGCTCTAACACCTTC; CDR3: CSVEIGGARSNTF
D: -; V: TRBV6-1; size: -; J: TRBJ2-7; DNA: TGTGCCATCTACACCGGACAGACCTACGAGCAGTACTTC; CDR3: CAIYTGQTYEQYF
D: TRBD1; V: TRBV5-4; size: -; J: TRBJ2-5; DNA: TGTGCCACTGCCGGGACAGAAGAGACCCAGTACTTC; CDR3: CATAGTEETQYF